The 19 T cell receptor beta chains given below trace back to one sample, sequenced in a study of cytomegalovirus exposure and HLA in healthy donors. The PCR had 60 Vbeta and 13 Jbeta primers. Clones were sequenced by immunoSEQ multiplex PCR, and TCRdb holds only the in-frame ones, with some missing. The sample consists of 150,000 to 200,000 clones, just under 80% of them appearing once. Sequenced: PBMCs. The receptors derive from a female donor in good health and CMV-seronegative.

A few counts support this clone. The chain recombines TRBV2 with TRBJ2-7; 7 nucleotides agree with TRBD2. Germline CDR1 and CDR2: SNHLY and FYNNEI. The junction had 10 bases not matched to a gene; V was cut back by 6 bases and J by 2 bases. This CDR3 is built from 15 residues. CDR3 region: CASRVTSGVPYEQYF. The CDR3 DNA follows: TGTGCCAGCAGAGTAACCAGCGGGGTCCCCTACGAGCAGTACTTC.

V usage is TRBV2 and J usage is TRBJ2-6, with D uncertain. CDR3 length: 16 residues. Germline V gives CDR1 SNHLY, CDR2 FYNNEI. Trimming pared 4 bases from V and 0 bases from J, leaving 10 bases between. This CDR3 is CASSVAGGSGANVLTF. The CDR3 DNA reads as TGTGCCAGCAGTGTGGCCGGCGGCTCTGGGGCCAACGTCCTGACTTTC.

The genes are TRBV5-4 and TRBJ1-6, with D maybe TRBD1 (5 bases). CDR1 SGHNT and CDR2 YYREEE come from the germline V gene (reference sequence). This CDR3 comprises 14 residues. The V gene lost 4 bases and the J gene lost 9 bases, with 14 bases spanning the gap. The CDR3 sequence is CASSVRGYSSPLHF. The CDR3 nucleotides are TGTGCCAGCAGCGTGCGGGGCTACTCTTCACCCCTCCACTTT.

The chain carries TRBV28 and TRBJ2-7; 11 bases line up with TRBD1. The V gene's germline CDR1 is MDHEN and CDR2 SYDVKM. CDR3 size: 16 residues. The V gene end was trimmed by 4 bases and the J gene end by 1 base; junction bases not matched to a gene: 6. The CDR3 nucleotides are TGTGCCAGCAGTTCACCGGACAGGGGGCATTCCTACGAGCAGTACTTC. This translates into CASSSPDRGHSYEQYF.

The chain recombines TRBV29-1 with TRBJ2-1, with 8 bases fitting TRBD1. The germline gives CDR1 SQVTM, CDR2 ANQGSEA. CDR3 length: 13 amino acids. Trimming cost V 4 bases and J 3 bases; bases outside gene matches: 2. The CDR3 protein is CSVAGQGYNEQFF. The CDR3 DNA is TGCAGCGTTGCCGGACAGGGCTACAATGAGCAGTTCTTC.

The chain employs TRBV30 and TRBJ1-5; no definite D call. The CDR3 runs to 14 residues. V was clipped by 3 bases and J by 5 bases, with 14 bases between them. Germline CDR1 is GTSNPN and CDR2 is SVGIG (reference sequence). CDR3 loop: CAWSGREGYQPQHF. CDR3 sequence (DNA): TGTGCCTGGAGCGGGAGGGAAGGGTATCAGCCCCAGCATTTT.

This clone was picked up a small number of times. The chain uses TRBV11-1 and TRBJ2-7; TRBD1 might be the D (7 bases). Between the trimmed V and J ends, which lost 1 base and 3 bases, there was a span of 13 bases. The CDR3 consists of 15 residues. From germline, CDR1 is SGHAT and CDR2 FQDESV (reference sequence). The CDR3 sequence is CASSLGGDSYYEQYF. The CDR3 region has the DNA TGTGCCAGCAGCTTAGGCGGGGACAGCTACTACGAGCAGTACTTC. The full variable domain, completed using reference TRBV11-1 and TRBJ2-7, is EAEVAQSPRYKITEKSQAVAFWCDPISGHATLYWYRQILGQGPELLVQFQDESVVDDSQLPKDRFSAERLKGVDSTLKIQPAELGDSAMYLCASSLGGDSYYEQYFGPGTRLTVT.

This sequence joins TRBV5-4 and TRBJ2-1, with a possible D match to TRBD2 (6 bases). With 2 bases removed from V and 3 bases from J, the gap between germline ends came to 15 bases. CDR3 length equals 16 residues. From germline, CDR1 is SGHNT and CDR2 YYREEE (reference sequence). Here the CDR3 reads CASSFPSGDHYNEQFF. In nucleotides, the CDR3 is TGTGCCAGCAGCTTTCCTTCGGGGGACCACTACAATGAGCAGTTCTTC. Looking up the rest from reference TRBV5-4 and TRBJ2-1 gives the full variable domain: ETGVTQSPTHLIKTRGQQVTLRCSSQSGHNTVSWYQQALGQGPQFIFQYYREEENGRGNFPPRFSGLQFPNYSSELNVNALELDDSALYLCASSFPSGDHYNEQFFGPGTRLTVL.

The chain recombines TRBV5-1 with TRBJ2-7; 12 bases fit TRBD2. The V gene's germline CDR1 is SGHRS and CDR2 YFSETQ. Trimming removed 3 bases from V and 4 bases from J; junction bases left unmatched: 2. CDR3 length: 14 residues. Here the CDR3 DNA reads TGCGCCAGCAGCTCGACTAGCGGGAGTTACGAGCAGTACTTC. It is translated as CASSSTSGSYEQYF.

The chain recombines TRBV7-9 with TRBJ1-2; the match to TRBD1 covers 7 bases. The CDR3 consists of 11 residues. Germline V gives CDR1 SEHNR, CDR2 FQNEAQ (reference sequence). The CDR3 coding sequence is TGTTCCACCCGGACAGGAGATGGCTACACCTTC. Its translation: CSTRTGDGYTF.

This clone was recorded a few times. The chain carries TRBV11-2 and TRBJ2-7; D possibly corresponds to TRBD1 (5 bases). The length of the CDR3 is 14 residues. CDR1 and CDR2 (germline): SGHAT, FQNNGV. V was clipped by 5 bases and J by 7 bases, with 18 bases between them. The CDR3 DNA follows: TGTGCCAGCAGCACAACACGCGTTTCAGGGGAGCAGTACTTC. Amino acids: CASSTTRVSGEQYF.

V gene TRBV13 combines with J gene TRBJ2-1; D might be TRBD1 (5 bases). The CDR3 is made up of 14 amino acids. V lost 5 bases and J 5 bases, leaving 13 bases between the germline ends. Germline V gene data show CDR1 as PRHDT and CDR2 as FYEKMQ (reference sequence). CDR3 DNA sequence: TGTGCCAGCAGCAAACGACAGCGAAACAATGAGCAGTTCTTC. Residues: CASSKRQRNNEQFF.

The chain joins TRBV5-4 to TRBJ2-5, with TRBD1 matching over 10 bases. The CDR3 contains 16 residues. Germline V gene lookup returns CDR1 SGHNT and CDR2 YYREEE (reference sequence). Germline trimming cut 2 bases from V and 0 bases from J; bases unmatched to any gene: 4. As DNA, the CDR3 is TGTGCCAGCAGCTTAATAGGACAGGGGGACCAAGAGACCCAGTACTTC. This gives the protein CASSLIGQGDQETQYF.

This chain uses TRBV7-2 with TRBJ2-1, with 10 nucleotides matching TRBD2. Trimming took 5 bases from V and 4 from J; bases not matched to a gene: 2. This CDR3 spans 14 amino acids. Germline lookup yields CDR1 SGHTA and CDR2 FQGNSA. The CDR3 loop is CASSRTSGYNEQFF. The CDR3 bases are TGTGCCAGCAGCAGGACTAGCGGATACAATGAGCAGTTCTTC.

This chain's CDR3 is CASRGSRDSNEKLFF. CDR3 coding DNA: TGTGCCAGCAGAGGCTCCCGGGATTCCAATGAAAAACTGTTTTTT. The V and J genes are TRBV6-1 and TRBJ1-4; D ambiguous. Deletions cut 6 bases from V and 5 bases from J, with 16 bases between. The CDR3 is 15 residues long. Germline values: CDR1 MNHNS, CDR2 SASEGT.

This chain connects TRBV5-6 to TRBJ2-1; no reliable D call. The ends were cut back, 3 bases at V and 7 bases at J, with 11 bases in the middle. This CDR3 contains 13 residues. Germline lookup yields CDR1 SGHDT and CDR2 YYEEEE. Here the CDR3 DNA reads TGTGCCAGCAGCTACACCCGAGGAAATGAGCAGTTCTTC. As protein: CASSYTRGNEQFF. Full variable domain (remainder filled in from reference TRBV5-6 and TRBJ2-1): DAGVTQSPTHLIKTRGQQVTLRCSPKSGHDTVSWYQQALGQGPQFIFQYYEEEERQRGNFPDRFSGHQFPNYSSELNVNALLLGDSALYLCASSYTRGNEQFFGPGTRLTVL.

This sequence joins TRBV11-1 and TRBJ2-1, with TRBD2 identical over 16 bases. Per the germline V gene, CDR1 is SGHAT and CDR2 is FQDESV (reference sequence). This CDR3 spans 18 amino acids. V shed 4 bases, J shed 3 bases, and the junction held 6 bases outside the gene matches. The CDR3 bases are TGTGCCAGCAGCTCGACCGGGACTAGCGGGAGGGGCTACAATGAGCAGTTCTTC. Translation: CASSSTGTSGRGYNEQFF.

J is TRBJ2-7 and V is TRBV2; TRBD1 matches at 7 bases. The J segment lost 2 bases and the V segment lost 6 bases, leaving 10 bases of the junction unmatched. Germline-derived CDR1 and CDR2 are SNHLY and FYNNEI. CDR3 length: 15 amino acids. CDR3 bases: TGTGCCAGCAGCCCCCGGGACAGTCACACCTACGAGCAGTACTTC. This translates into CASSPRDSHTYEQYF.

The chain joins TRBV28 to TRBJ1-1, with D tentatively TRBD1 (5 bases). This CDR3 is 16 amino acids long. The germline CDR1 and CDR2 sequences are MDHEN and SYDVKM. V lost 6 bases, J lost 4 bases, and 21 bases lay in between. The CDR3 bases are TGTGCCAGCAGCCTTAGGACTCATCCCGGGGGCACTGAAGCTTTCTTT. Its protein is CASSLRTHPGGTEAFF.